The clone carrying this T cell receptor (beta chain) has ten or more counts. Its matching antigen is unknown. The entry originates in a study of early T cells in non-severe SARS-CoV-2 infection. V dropped 2 bases and J dropped 5 bases, with 18 bases sitting between them. The CDR3 extends over 17 amino acids. CDR1 and CDR2 (germline): MNHNS, SASEGT. Study-wide results and caveats: There was a bias toward anti-spike CD8 responses in VDJdb matching, which missed private and CD4 specificities.

Unique molecular identifier tags were affixed to discrete cDNA molecules. TCRdb reprocessed the 5' RACE reads via MiXCR and lists one record per CDR3 protein. The repertoire consists of some 50,000 distinct CDR3 sequences, with about 9.1% occurring once and the leading ten covering 4.2%. Sequencing input: whole blood. V and J are TRBV6-1 and TRBJ1-4, with D uncertain. The sequence came from an adult who was a healthcare worker with PCR-confirmed SARS-CoV-2 infection or an uninfected control (not recorded which). In DNA, the CDR3 is TGTGCCAGCAGTGAACCCCTCGACGACTTAGGAAATGAAAAACTGTTTTTT. It translates to CASSEPLDDLGNEKLFF.